The 14 T cell receptor beta chains listed next were all sequenced from one sample in a study of OX40 agonist ivuxolimab in advanced cancers. Sequencing used immunoSEQ multiplex PCR; TCRdb keeps in-frame clones, though not all of them. The sample has just over 50,000 clones, about 77% seen once. The sequenced sample was CD4+ or CD8+ T cells sorted from blood, obtained in a trial of the OX40 agonist ivuxolimab. Receptors originate from an adult with an advanced solid tumor such as melanoma, head and neck, liver or kidney cancer.

This clone came up a few times. The chain is built from TRBV19 and TRBJ2-3, with TRBD1 matching over 7 bases. Trimming took 4 bases from V and 1 from J; bases not matched to a gene: 8. This CDR3 contains 16 residues. Germline V CDR1 and CDR2: LNHDA, SQIVND (reference sequence). Here the CDR3 reads CASSKDRFGGTDTQYF. The DNA of the CDR3 is TGTGCCAGTAGTAAGGACAGGTTTGGTGGCACAGATACGCAGTATTTT.

This sequence joins TRBV4-2 and TRBJ2-1, with D maybe TRBD1 (5 bases). The germline V gene has CDR1 LGHNA and CDR2 YNFKEQ. CDR3 length: 14 amino acids. V was pared by 2 bases and J by 6 bases, with 11 bases between. The CDR3: CASSQPQGLNEQFF. Here the CDR3 DNA reads TGTGCCAGCAGCCAACCTCAGGGCCTCAATGAGCAGTTCTTC.

This rearrangement joins TRBV9 to TRBJ2-3; TRBD2 aligns across 9 bases. The CDR3 loop spans 13 amino acids. With 7 bases clipped from V and 3 bases from J, the junction kept 3 bases outside the gene matches. Germline V CDR1 and CDR2: SGDLS, YYNGEE. The CDR3 sequence is CASQTSGTDTQYF. For the CDR3, the DNA is TGTGCCAGCCAGACTAGCGGTACAGATACGCAGTATTTT.

The V call is TRBV5-1, the J call TRBJ2-3; no reliable D call. CDR3 length equals 13 residues. V lost 4 bases and J 2 bases, leaving 8 bases between the germline ends. Germline CDR1 reads SGHRS; CDR2 reads YFSETQ. CDR3 DNA: TGCGCCAGCAGCCCCGCAGCCACAGATACGCAGTATTTT. Protein sequence: CASSPAATDTQYF.

The chain employs TRBV7-9 and TRBJ1-4; the match to TRBD1 covers 9 bases. Trimming took 5 bases from V and 7 from J; bases not matched to a gene: 11. CDR1 and CDR2 from the germline V gene are SEHNR and FQNEAQ (reference sequence). The CDR3 extends over 16 amino acids. For the CDR3, the DNA is TGTGCCAGCAGCCTTGTTATGGGACAGGGCGGTGAAAAACTGTTTTTT. It encodes CASSLVMGQGGEKLFF. Filled out from reference TRBV7-9 and TRBJ1-4, the complete variable domain reads DTGVSQNPRHKITKRGQNVTFRCDPISEHNRLYWYRQTLGQGPEFLTYFQNEAQLEKSRLLSDRFSAERPKGSFSTLEIQRTEQGDSAMYLCASSLVMGQGGEKLFFGSGTQLSVL.

This clone was detected only once. The sample carries other DNA sequences with the same CDR3. This chain joins TRBV28 and TRBJ1-2; D is ambiguous. V was trimmed by 6 bases and J by 4 bases, leaving 12 bases between them. CDR3 length: 13 residues. Germline lookup yields CDR1 MDHEN and CDR2 SYDVKM. CDR3 sequence reads: CASSAGRVYGYTF. The CDR3 DNA follows: TGTGCCAGCAGCGCCGGGAGGGTCTATGGCTACACCTTC.

The gene calls are TRBV7-9 and TRBJ1-5; no definite D call. The CDR3 consists of 16 residues. Germline CDR1 SEHNR, CDR2 FQNEAQ (reference sequence). Trimming removed 3 bases from V and 0 bases from J, with 12 bases in between. CDR3 sequence: CASSFGSGFSNQPQHF. In DNA form, the CDR3 reads TGTGCCAGCAGCTTTGGGTCGGGGTTTAGCAATCAGCCCCAGCATTTT.

The chain carries TRBV11-2 and TRBJ1-2, with D possibly being TRBD1 (5 bases). V lost 3 bases, J lost 0 bases, and 11 bases lay in between. The CDR3 sequence is 15 residues long. CDR1 and CDR2 from the germline V gene are SGHAT and FQNNGV. The CDR3 loop reads CASSFNRRSNYGYTF. The CDR3 DNA follows: TGTGCCAGCAGCTTTAACAGGAGGTCTAACTATGGCTACACCTTC.

This chain joins TRBV5-1 and TRBJ2-7; maybe TRBD1 (7 bases). Trimming stripped 4 bases from V and 3 bases from J, with 14 bases between. This CDR3 spans 14 amino acids. Looked up from germline, CDR1 is SGHRS and CDR2 is YFSETQ. The CDR3 is CASSVSGGLYEQYF. CDR3 sequence (DNA): TGCGCCAGCAGCGTTTCAGGGGGGCTCTACGAGCAGTACTTC.

The chain has TRBV18 and TRBJ1-2, with 8 bases fitting TRBD1. There are 13 residues in the CDR3. The trim removed 8 bases at V and 3 bases at J, leaving 5 bases unmatched. Per germline, CDR1 KGHSH and CDR2 LQKENI. The CDR3 DNA follows: TGTGCCAGCACTCTACAGGGGGACTATGGCTACACCTTC. It is translated as CASTLQGDYGYTF. Full variable domain (rest looked up from reference TRBV18 and TRBJ1-2): NAGVMQNPRHLVRRRGQEARLRCSPMKGHSHVYWYRQLPEEGLKFMVYLQKENIIDESGMPKERFSAEFPKEGPSILRIQQVVRGDSAAYFCASTLQGDYGYTFGSGTRLTVV.

The rearrangement joins TRBV10-3 to TRBJ2-6; TRBD1 matches 8 bases. This CDR3 region has 17 residues. In germline, CDR1 is ENHRY, CDR2 SYGVKD. The junction had 6 bases not matched to a gene; V was cut back by 3 bases and J by 2 bases. The CDR3 nucleotides read TGTGCCATCAGTGATTCAGGGGGCACTCCTGGGGCCAACGTCCTGACTTTC. It codes for CAISDSGGTPGANVLTF.

CDR3 DNA sequence: TGTGCCAGTAGTGTCAGGGTTTCCTACAATGAGCAGTTCTTC. This sequence encodes CASSVRVSYNEQFF. The chain couples TRBV19 to TRBJ2-1; D may be TRBD1 (5 bases). Trimming removed 5 bases from V and 1 base from J, with 9 bases in between. The CDR3 has 14 residues. Per the germline V gene, CDR1 is LNHDA and CDR2 is SQIVND (reference sequence).

This clone came up once. The chain has TRBV2 and TRBJ2-2; 9 nucleotides match TRBD1. Germline assignment: CDR1 SNHLY and CDR2 FYNNEI. The CDR3 is 15 amino acids. V shed 4 bases, J shed 7 bases, and the junction held 7 bases outside the gene matches. This CDR3 is CASSVDRGTGGELFF. CDR3 nucleotides: TGTGCCAGCAGTGTCGACAGGGGGACGGGCGGGGAGCTGTTTTTT.

About this clone: Other DNA sequences within the sample encode an identical CDR3. The V gene is TRBV27, the J gene TRBJ2-7; TRBD1 aligns across 7 bases. This CDR3 is built from 13 residues. The germline V gene has CDR1 MNHEY and CDR2 SMNVEV (reference sequence). Trimming cost V 3 bases and J 3 bases; bases outside gene matches: 2. The CDR3 spells CASSFRDSYEQYF. CDR3 nucleotides: TGTGCCAGCAGTTTTAGGGACAGCTACGAGCAGTACTTC.